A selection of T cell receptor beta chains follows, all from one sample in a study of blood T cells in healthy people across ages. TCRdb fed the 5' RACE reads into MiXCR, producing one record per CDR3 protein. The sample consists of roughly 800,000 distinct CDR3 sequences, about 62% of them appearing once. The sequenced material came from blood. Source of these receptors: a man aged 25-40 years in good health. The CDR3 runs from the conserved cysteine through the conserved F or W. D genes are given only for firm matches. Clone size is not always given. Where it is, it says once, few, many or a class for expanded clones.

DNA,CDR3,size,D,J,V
TGCAGTGCTAGAGACTGGGGGGGGGACACCGCCTACGAGCAGTACTTC,CSARDWGGDTAYEQYF,few,NA,TRBJ2-7,TRBV20-1
TGCGCCAGCAGCTTGGATTCAGGGGAAGCTTTCTTT,CASSLDSGEAFF,NA,NA,TRBJ1-1,TRBV5-1
TGTGCCAGCAGCCCTGTAGCCGCTACTAGCACAGATACGCAGTATTTT,CASSPVAATSTDTQYF,few,NA,TRBJ2-3,TRBV12-3/TRBV12-4
TGTGCCAGCAGCTTCCACTCGGGACTAGCGCTCACAGATACGCAGTATTTT,CASSFHSGLALTDTQYF,many,TRBD2,TRBJ2-3,TRBV11-2
TGTGCCAGCAGTTACGGGACTAGCGGGGGGTCGGAGCAGTACTTC,CASSYGTSGGSEQYF,few,TRBD2,TRBJ2-4,TRBV6-2/TRBV6-3
TGTGCCAGCAGTTTAGGGGGGGCCAGGGGTGGCTATGGCTACACCTTC,CASSLGGARGGYGYTF,NA,NA,TRBJ1-2,TRBV12-3/TRBV12-4
TGTGCCAGCACCCAGGGGTTCTACGAGCAGTACTTC,CASTQGFYEQYF,few,NA,TRBJ2-7,TRBV2
TGTGCCAGCAGCCAAGAGCGACAGTCCTATGGCTACACCTTC,CASSQERQSYGYTF,NA,NA,TRBJ1-2,TRBV3-1
TGTGCCAGCAGCCAACCGGAGCGGGAGTACCAAAACATTCAGTACTTC,CASSQPEREYQNIQYF,once,TRBD2,TRBJ2-4,TRBV4-2
TGCAGTGCTAGTGAGGGTCAGAACTATGGCTACACCTTC,CSASEGQNYGYTF,NA,NA,TRBJ1-2,TRBV20-1
TGTGCCAGCAGCGTAGACGGGCGGTCGTCCGAGCAGTACTTC,CASSVDGRSSEQYF,NA,NA,TRBJ2-7,TRBV9
TGCAGTGCTATCCCCTCTAGCGGTATGCGTCAAGAGCAGTACTTC,CSAIPSSGMRQEQYF,NA,TRBD2,TRBJ2-5,TRBV20-1
TGTGCCTGGAGGAACTACAGGGGGCAGTTCTTC,CAWRNYRGQFF,NA,TRBD1,TRBJ2-1,TRBV30
TGTGCCAGCAGCACTCCCTCTGGGAACGAGCAGTACTTC,CASSTPSGNEQYF,few,NA,TRBJ2-7,TRBV27
TGTGCCAGCGGGGTTTTACAAGAGACCCAGTACTTC,CASGVLQETQYF,NA,NA,TRBJ2-5,TRBV6-5
TGTGCCAGCAGCGTAGTAACAGAAGGCGGGCAGCGCAACTACGAGCAGTACTTC,CASSVVTEGGQRNYEQYF,NA,NA,TRBJ2-7,TRBV9
TGTGCCAGCAGTTCCACAGGGTTGCGTGGCTACACCTTC,CASSSTGLRGYTF,few,NA,TRBJ1-2,TRBV12-3/TRBV12-4
TGTGCCAGCACCCTGGCGTGGGGGCCGTACAATGAGCAGTTCTTC,CASTLAWGPYNEQFF,NA,NA,TRBJ2-1,TRBV6-1
TGTGCCAGCAGTTTTCAGGGATCGGGGGTTGGGGGGTACAATGAGCAGTTCTTC,CASSFQGSGVGGYNEQFF,NA,NA,TRBJ2-1,TRBV12-3/TRBV12-4
TGCAGCGTTTTAAAGGCCCCCCTAGGCTACACCTTC,CSVLKAPLGYTF,NA,NA,TRBJ1-2,TRBV29-1
TGTGCCAGCAGCCCCGGGCTGACAGGAGAGACCCAGTACTTC,CASSPGLTGETQYF,NA,NA,TRBJ2-5,TRBV3-1
TGCGCCAGCAGCTTGGGGGATTACACAGATACGCAGTATTTT,CASSLGDYTDTQYF,few,NA,TRBJ2-3,TRBV5-1
TGTGCCAGCAGCTTTCATCCGCATACCTATAATTCACCCCTCCACTTT,CASSFHPHTYNSPLHF,NA,NA,TRBJ1-6,TRBV7-2
TGTGCCAGCAGTGCTACAGGGGGCTACACCTTC,CASSATGGYTF,NA,NA,TRBJ1-2,TRBV12-3/TRBV12-4
TGTGCCAGCTCACCCCGGGAGGGGTCCAATGAGCAGTTCTTC,CASSPREGSNEQFF,NA,TRBD2,TRBJ2-1,TRBV18
TGCAGTGCTAGAGATCCGACTAGCGGGGACCCCCCTAGCACAGATACGCAGTATTTT,CSARDPTSGDPPSTDTQYF,once,TRBD2,TRBJ2-3,TRBV20-1
TGTGCCAGCAGCTTAGCGGGACAGGGCCCTAACTATGGCTACACCTTC,CASSLAGQGPNYGYTF,many,TRBD1,TRBJ1-2,TRBV7-8
TGCAGCTCAAGCGGGGGACCCTACAATGAGCAGTTCTTC,CSSSGGPYNEQFF,few,TRBD2,TRBJ2-1,TRBV29-1
TGTGCCAGCAGCGCCGGTAGGGGCTACGAGCAGTACTTC,CASSAGRGYEQYF,few,NA,TRBJ2-7,TRBV9
TGCGCCAGCAGCGATAACCCAACGGCCCATGAGCAGTTCTTC,CASSDNPTAHEQFF,NA,NA,TRBJ2-1,TRBV4-3
TGTGCCAGCAGTAAGACAGGGGCCGTCTCGTTCTCTGGGGCCAACGTCCTGACTTTC,CASSKTGAVSFSGANVLTF,few,TRBD1,TRBJ2-6,TRBV6-4
TGTGCCAGCAGCCACCGGAGGCCCAGCTCCTACGAGCAGTACTTC,CASSHRRPSSYEQYF,few,NA,TRBJ2-7,TRBV4-2
TGCAGCGTTGGCCCCCACTCGCAAGAGCAGTACTTC,CSVGPHSQEQYF,once,NA,TRBJ2-7,TRBV29-1
TGTGCCAGCACCCCTAGGGAGGGACAAGAGACCCAGTACTTC,CASTPREGQETQYF,few,TRBD2,TRBJ2-5,TRBV7-9
TGTACCAGCAGGGACTATGGGGGGACACACGAGCAGTACTTC,CTSRDYGGTHEQYF,NA,NA,TRBJ2-7,TRBV7-2
TGTGCCAGCAGCCAAGCCCCTAGCGCGACTAACTCCCCCTACGAGCAGTACTTC,CASSQAPSATNSPYEQYF,NA,NA,TRBJ2-7,TRBV4-2
TGTGCCACCAGCCTCAATGGGGGCTCTCTCTACGAGCAGTACTTC,CATSLNGGSLYEQYF,NA,NA,TRBJ2-7,TRBV7-2
TGTGCCAGCAGCCCCTCGGGACTAGACTACGAGCAGTACTTC,CASSPSGLDYEQYF,NA,TRBD2,TRBJ2-7,TRBV7-9
TGTGCCAGCAGCCTGGGAGAATACTATGGCTACACCTTC,CASSLGEYYGYTF,NA,NA,TRBJ1-2,TRBV9